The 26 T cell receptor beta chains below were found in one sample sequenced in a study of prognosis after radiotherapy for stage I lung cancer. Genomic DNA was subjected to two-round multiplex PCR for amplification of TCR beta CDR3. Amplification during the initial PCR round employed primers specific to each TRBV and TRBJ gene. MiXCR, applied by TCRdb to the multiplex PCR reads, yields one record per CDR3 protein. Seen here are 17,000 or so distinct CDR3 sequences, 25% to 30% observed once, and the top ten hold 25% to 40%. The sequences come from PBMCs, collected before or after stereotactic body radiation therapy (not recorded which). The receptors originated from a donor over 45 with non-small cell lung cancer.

The CDR3 DNA follows: TGCAGTGCTATAGATTGGGGGGGGTCCTCAGATACGCAGTATTTT. The encoded protein is CSAIDWGGSSDTQYF. This rearrangement joins TRBV20-1 to TRBJ2-3; 7 nucleotides align to TRBD2. V was clipped by 4 bases and J by 4 bases; unmatched bases: 11. The CDR3 loop spans 15 amino acids. Germline values: CDR1 DFQATT, CDR2 SNEGSKA (reference sequence).

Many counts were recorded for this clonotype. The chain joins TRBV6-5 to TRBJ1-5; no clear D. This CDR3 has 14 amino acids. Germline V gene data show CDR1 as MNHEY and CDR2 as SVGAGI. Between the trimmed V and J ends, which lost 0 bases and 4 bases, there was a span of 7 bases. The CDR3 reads CASSYSQENQPQHF. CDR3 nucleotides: TGTGCCAGCAGTTACTCCCAGGAGAATCAGCCCCAGCATTTT.

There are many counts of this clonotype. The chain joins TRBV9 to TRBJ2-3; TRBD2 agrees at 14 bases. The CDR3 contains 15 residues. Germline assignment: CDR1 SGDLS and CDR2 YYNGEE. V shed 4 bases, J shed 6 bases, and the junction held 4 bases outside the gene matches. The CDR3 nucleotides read TGTGCCAGCAGCAGACTAGCGGGAGGGTGGGATACGCAGTATTTT. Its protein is CASSRLAGGWDTQYF.

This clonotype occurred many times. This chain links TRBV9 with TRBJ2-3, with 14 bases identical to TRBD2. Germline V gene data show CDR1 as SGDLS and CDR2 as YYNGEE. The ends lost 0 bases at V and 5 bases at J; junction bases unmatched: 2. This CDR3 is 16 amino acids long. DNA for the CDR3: TGTGCCAGCAGCGTAGGGGGACTAGCGGGAGTAGATACGCAGTATTTT. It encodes CASSVGGLAGVDTQYF.

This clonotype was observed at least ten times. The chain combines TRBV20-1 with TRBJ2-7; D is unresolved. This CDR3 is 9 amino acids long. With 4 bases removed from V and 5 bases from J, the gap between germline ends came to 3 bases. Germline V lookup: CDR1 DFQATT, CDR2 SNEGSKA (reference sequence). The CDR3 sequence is CSANHEQYF. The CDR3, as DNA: TGCAGTGCTAATCACGAGCAGTACTTC.

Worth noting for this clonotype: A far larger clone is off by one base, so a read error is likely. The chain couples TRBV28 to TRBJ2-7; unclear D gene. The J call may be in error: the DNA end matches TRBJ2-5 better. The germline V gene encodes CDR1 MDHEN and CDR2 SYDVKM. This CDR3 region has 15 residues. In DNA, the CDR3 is TGTGCCAGCAGTGTTCTGTCCCGGAACGCAGAGACCCAGTACTTC. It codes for CASSVLSRNAETQYF.

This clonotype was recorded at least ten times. CDR3 region: CASSQGGAQPQHF. The CDR3 nucleotides read TGTGCCAGCAGCCAAGGCGGGGCTCAGCCCCAGCATTTT. The chain recombines TRBV3-1 with TRBJ1-5; tentatively, D is TRBD1 (5 bases). Germline CDR1 is LGHDT and CDR2 is YNNKEL (reference sequence). The CDR3 consists of 13 residues. V shed 1 base and J shed 6 bases, with 7 bases lying between them.

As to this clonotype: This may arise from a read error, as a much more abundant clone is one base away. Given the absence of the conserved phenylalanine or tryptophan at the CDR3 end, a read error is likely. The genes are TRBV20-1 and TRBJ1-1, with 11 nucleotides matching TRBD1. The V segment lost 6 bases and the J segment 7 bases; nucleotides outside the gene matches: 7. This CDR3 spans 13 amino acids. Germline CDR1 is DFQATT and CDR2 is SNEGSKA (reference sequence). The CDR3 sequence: CSALGQGEGEAFL. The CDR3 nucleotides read TGCAGTGCCCTGGGACAGGGGGAGGGTGAAGCTTTCCTT.

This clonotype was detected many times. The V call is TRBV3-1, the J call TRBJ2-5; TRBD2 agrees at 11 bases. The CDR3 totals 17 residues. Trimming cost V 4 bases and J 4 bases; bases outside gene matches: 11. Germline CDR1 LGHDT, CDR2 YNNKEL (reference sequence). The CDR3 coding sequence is TGTGCCAGCAGCCCAAAAATTACTAGCGGGGGCCGAGAGACCCAGTACTTC. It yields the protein CASSPKITSGGRETQYF.

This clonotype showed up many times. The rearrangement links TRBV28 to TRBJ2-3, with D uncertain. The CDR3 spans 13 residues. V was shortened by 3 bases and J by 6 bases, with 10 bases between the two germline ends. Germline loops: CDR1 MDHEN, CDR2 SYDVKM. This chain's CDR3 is CASSLDSRDTQYF. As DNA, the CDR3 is TGTGCCAGCAGTTTGGATAGCCGGGATACGCAGTATTTT.

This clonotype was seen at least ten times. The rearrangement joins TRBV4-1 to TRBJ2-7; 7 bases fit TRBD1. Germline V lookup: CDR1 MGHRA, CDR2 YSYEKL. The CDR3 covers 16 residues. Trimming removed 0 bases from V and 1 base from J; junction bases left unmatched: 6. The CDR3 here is CASSQDSPGGSYEQYF. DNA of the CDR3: TGCGCCAGCAGCCAAGATTCCCCAGGGGGATCCTACGAGCAGTACTTC.

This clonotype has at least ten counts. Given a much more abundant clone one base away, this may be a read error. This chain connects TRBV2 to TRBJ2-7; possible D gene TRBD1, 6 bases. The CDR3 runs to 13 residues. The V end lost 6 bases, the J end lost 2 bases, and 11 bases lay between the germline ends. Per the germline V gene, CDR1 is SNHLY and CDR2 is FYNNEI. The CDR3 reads CASRGDTTYEQYV. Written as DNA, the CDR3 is TGTGCCAGCAGGGGGGACACTACCTACGAGCAGTACGTC.

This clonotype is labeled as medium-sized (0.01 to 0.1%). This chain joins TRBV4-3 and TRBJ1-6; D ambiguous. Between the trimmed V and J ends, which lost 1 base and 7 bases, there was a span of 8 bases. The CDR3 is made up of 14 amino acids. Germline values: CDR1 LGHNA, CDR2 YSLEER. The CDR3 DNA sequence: TGCGCCAGCAGCCAAGTCCCTGGGAATTCACCCCTCCACTTT. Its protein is CASSQVPGNSPLHF.

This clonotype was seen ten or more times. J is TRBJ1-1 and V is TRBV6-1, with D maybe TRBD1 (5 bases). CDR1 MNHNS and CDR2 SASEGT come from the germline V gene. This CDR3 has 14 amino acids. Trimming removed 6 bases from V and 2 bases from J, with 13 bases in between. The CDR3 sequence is CASRRQRENTEAFF. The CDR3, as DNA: TGTGCCAGCAGAAGACAGAGAGAAAACACTGAAGCTTTCTTT.

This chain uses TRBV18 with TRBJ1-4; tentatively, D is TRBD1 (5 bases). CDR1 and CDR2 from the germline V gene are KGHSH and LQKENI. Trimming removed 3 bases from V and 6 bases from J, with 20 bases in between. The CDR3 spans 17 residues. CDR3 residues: CASSPFPDAGKYEKLFF. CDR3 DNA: TGTGCCAGCTCACCCTTTCCCGATGCAGGGAAATATGAAAAACTGTTTTTT.

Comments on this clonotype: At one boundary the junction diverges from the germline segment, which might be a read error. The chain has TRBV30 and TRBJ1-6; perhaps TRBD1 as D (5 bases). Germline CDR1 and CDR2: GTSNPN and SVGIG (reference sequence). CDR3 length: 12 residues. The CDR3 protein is CAWDSQDSALHF. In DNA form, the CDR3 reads TGTGCCTGGGACAGCCAGGATTCAGCCCTCCACTTT. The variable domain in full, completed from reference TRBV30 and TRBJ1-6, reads SQTIHQWPATLVQPVGSPLSLECTVEGTSNPNLYWYRQAAGRGLQLLFYSVGIGQISSEVPQNLSASRPQDRQFILSSKKLLLSDSGFYLCAWDSQDSALHFGNGTRLTVT.

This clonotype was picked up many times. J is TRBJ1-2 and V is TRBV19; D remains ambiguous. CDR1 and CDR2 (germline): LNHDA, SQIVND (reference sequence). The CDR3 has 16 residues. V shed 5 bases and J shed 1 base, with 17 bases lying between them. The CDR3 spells CASSPLGIANNYGYTF. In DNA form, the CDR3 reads TGTGCCAGTAGTCCCCTCGGGATCGCCAATAACTATGGCTACACCTTC.

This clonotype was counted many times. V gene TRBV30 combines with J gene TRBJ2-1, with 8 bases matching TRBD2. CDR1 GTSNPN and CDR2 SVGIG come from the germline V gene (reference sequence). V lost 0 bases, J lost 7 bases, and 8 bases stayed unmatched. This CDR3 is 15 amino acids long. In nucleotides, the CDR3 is TGTGCCTGGAGTGTAGGTAGCGGGGCCAGTAATGAGCAGTTCTTC. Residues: CAWSVGSGASNEQFF.

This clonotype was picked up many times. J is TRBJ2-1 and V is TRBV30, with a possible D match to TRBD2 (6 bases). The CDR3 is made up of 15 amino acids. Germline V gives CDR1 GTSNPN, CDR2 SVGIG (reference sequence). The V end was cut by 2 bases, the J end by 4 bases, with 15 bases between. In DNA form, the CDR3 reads TGTGCCTGGAGTCGAGTAGCGGCCTTGTACAATGAGCAGTTCTTC. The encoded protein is CAWSRVAALYNEQFF.

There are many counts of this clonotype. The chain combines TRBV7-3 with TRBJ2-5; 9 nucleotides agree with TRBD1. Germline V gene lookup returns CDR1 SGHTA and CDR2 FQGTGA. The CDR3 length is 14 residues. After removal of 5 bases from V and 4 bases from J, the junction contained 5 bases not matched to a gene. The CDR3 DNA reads TGTGCCAGCAGCAACCAGACAGGGGGAGAGACCCAGTACTTC. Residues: CASSNQTGGETQYF.

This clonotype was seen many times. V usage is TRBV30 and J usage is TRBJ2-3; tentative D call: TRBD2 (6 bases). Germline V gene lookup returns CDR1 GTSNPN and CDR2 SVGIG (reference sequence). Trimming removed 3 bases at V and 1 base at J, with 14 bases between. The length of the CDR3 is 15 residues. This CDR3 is CAWRPKAGRTDTQYF. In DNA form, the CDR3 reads TGTGCCTGGAGACCGAAAGCGGGTCGCACAGATACGCAGTATTTT.

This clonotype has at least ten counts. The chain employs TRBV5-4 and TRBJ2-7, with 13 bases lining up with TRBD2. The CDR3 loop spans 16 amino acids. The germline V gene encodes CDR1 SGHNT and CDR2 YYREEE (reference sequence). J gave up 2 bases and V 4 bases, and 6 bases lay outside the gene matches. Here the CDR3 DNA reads TGTGCCAGCAGCCCGACTAGCGGGAGGTCCACCTACGAGCAGTACTTC. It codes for CASSPTSGRSTYEQYF.

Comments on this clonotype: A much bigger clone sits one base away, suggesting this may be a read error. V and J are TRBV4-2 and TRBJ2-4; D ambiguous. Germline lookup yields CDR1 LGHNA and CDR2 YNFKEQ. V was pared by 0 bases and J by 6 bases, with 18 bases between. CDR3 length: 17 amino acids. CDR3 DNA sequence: TGTGCCAGCAGCCAAGAGACGACCCTGGCCTTGGGAAACATTCAGTACTTC. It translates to CASSQETTLALGNIQYF.

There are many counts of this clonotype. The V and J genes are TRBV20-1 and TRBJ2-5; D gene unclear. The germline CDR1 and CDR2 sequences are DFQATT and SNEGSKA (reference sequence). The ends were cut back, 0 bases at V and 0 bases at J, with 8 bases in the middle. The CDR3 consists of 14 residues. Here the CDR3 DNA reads TGCAGTGCTAGAGACCCAAGGTACCAAGAGACCCAGTACTTC. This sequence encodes CSARDPRYQETQYF.

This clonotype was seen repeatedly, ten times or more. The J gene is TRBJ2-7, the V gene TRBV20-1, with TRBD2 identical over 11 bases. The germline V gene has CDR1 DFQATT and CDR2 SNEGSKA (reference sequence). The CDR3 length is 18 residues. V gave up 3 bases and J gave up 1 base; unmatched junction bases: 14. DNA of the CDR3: TGCAGTGCTAGCGAAGAAGGCGGCGGACTAGCGGGTTCCTACGAGCAGTACTTC. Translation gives CSASEEGGGLAGSYEQYF.

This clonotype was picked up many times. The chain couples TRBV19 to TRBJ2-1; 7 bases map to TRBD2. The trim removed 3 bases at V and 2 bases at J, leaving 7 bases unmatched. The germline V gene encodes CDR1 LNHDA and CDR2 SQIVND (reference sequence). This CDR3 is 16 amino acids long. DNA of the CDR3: TGTGCCAGTAGTATGATAAGCGGGGAACCCTACAATGAGCAGTTCTTC. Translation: CASSMISGEPYNEQFF.